The entry that follows covers one T cell receptor beta chain sequence. This entry belongs to a study of cytomegalovirus exposure and HLA in healthy donors. PCR used 60 Vbeta primers and 13 Jbeta primers. TCRdb's table, derived via immunoSEQ multiplex PCR, lists solely in-frame clones and lacks some. In the table there are some 160,000 clones, about 79% of which are singletons. V was cut by 6 bases and J by 7 bases, with 12 bases left in between. This CDR3 region has 11 residues. Germline V lookup: CDR1 SQVTM, CDR2 ANQGSEA. This chain uses TRBV29-1 with TRBJ2-5, with a tentative D call TRBD1 (6 bases). This sequence originates from a young woman in good health and CMV-seronegative. The sequencing input was PBMCs. Written as DNA, the CDR3 is TGCAGCGTGGGAAGAGGGGGGACCCAGTACTTC. The encoded protein is CSVGRGGTQYF.